The 8 T cell receptor beta chains listed next were all sequenced from one sample in a study of post-analysis software for immune sequencing data. General study results and limits: A few TRBV segments occurring more often in patients than controls included TRBV5-6, TRBV5-1 and TRBV20-1.

Their antigen targets remain unknown. cDNA libraries of TCR beta carried unique molecular identifiers. MiXCR, run by TCRdb on the PCR reads, gives a single entry per CDR3 protein. The repertoire holds roughly 800,000 distinct CDR3 sequences, with 25% to 30% as singletons. The sample was blood. Source of these receptors: a girl aged 10 to 17 with multiple sclerosis.

The chain links TRBV15 to TRBJ1-1, with D perhaps TRBD1 (5 bases). Trimming left V 0 bases short and J 8 bases short, with 10 bases between. The CDR3 is 13 residues long. Germline V gives CDR1 LNHNV, CDR2 YYDKDF (reference sequence). The CDR3 DNA reads TGTGCCACCAGCAGAGAGTTGCAGGGAGAAGCTTTCTTT. Translated, it gives CATSRELQGEAFF.

There are a few counts of this clonotype. The chain carries TRBV20-1 and TRBJ2-7; TRBD1 matches 7 bases. The length of the CDR3 is 17 residues. Losses at the gene ends were 3 bases for V and 0 bases for J; bases not matched to a gene: 14. Germline assignment: CDR1 DFQATT and CDR2 SNEGSKA (reference sequence). CDR3 amino acids: CSARSLWGTVDSYEQYF. CDR3 in DNA: TGCAGTGCTAGGTCACTGTGGGGGACAGTAGACTCCTACGAGCAGTACTTC.

This sequence joins TRBV6-4 and TRBJ2-3; 7 nucleotides align to TRBD1. The length of the CDR3 is 15 residues. The V segment lost 4 bases and the J segment 3 bases; nucleotides outside the gene matches: 7. Germline V gives CDR1 MRHNA, CDR2 SNTAGT. The DNA of the CDR3 is TGTGCCAGCAGTGTAGACAGGGAGTCGACAGATACGCAGTATTTT. It yields the protein CASSVDRESTDTQYF.

The V and J genes are TRBV12-3 or TRBV12-4 and TRBJ1-4; TRBD1 might be the D (5 bases). V gave up 6 bases and J gave up 8 bases, with 16 bases separating them. CDR3 size: 14 residues. The DNA for the CDR3 is TGTGCCAGCAGCTCATCCGGGACTTGGGAAAAACTGTTTTTT. It translates to CASSSSGTWEKLFF.

The chain recombines TRBV3-1 with TRBJ2-5, with TRBD2 matching 11 bases. The germline V gene has CDR1 LGHDT and CDR2 YNNKEL (reference sequence). This CDR3 spans 15 amino acids. With V trimmed by 4 bases and J by 5 bases, 6 bases remained unmatched. The CDR3 region has the DNA TGTGCCAGCAGCCTCACTAGCGGGAGTAGCGAGACCCAGTACTTC. This sequence encodes CASSLTSGSSETQYF.

The V call is TRBV3-1, the J call TRBJ2-5; TRBD2 is a possible D gene (6 bases). Germline CDR1 and CDR2: LGHDT and YNNKEL (reference sequence). Between the trimmed V and J ends, which lost 6 bases and 1 base, there was a span of 15 bases. This CDR3 has 15 amino acids. The CDR3 bases are TGTGCCAGCAGTCGCTCCACTAGCACCCAAGAGACCCAGTACTTC. This translates into CASSRSTSTQETQYF.

In DNA form, the CDR3 reads TGCAGTGCTAGAGAAGGGGTTCTACAGCCCCAGCATTTT. This sequence encodes CSAREGVLQPQHF. The chain couples TRBV20-1 to TRBJ1-5, with D possibly matching TRBD1 (5 bases). Germline V gives CDR1 DFQATT, CDR2 SNEGSKA (reference sequence). CDR3 length: 13 amino acids. Trimming stripped 0 bases from V and 7 bases from J, with 10 bases between.

About this clonotype itself: Sequence at one end of the junction differs from germline and may be a read error. The chain joins TRBV20-1 to TRBJ2-1; D possibly uses TRBD1 or TRBD2 (5 bases each). The CDR3 contains 15 residues. CDR1 is DFQATT, CDR2 SNEGSKA, per germline (reference sequence). CDR3: CSARDYAGTYNGQFF. The CDR3 nucleotides read TGCAGTGCTAGAGATTACGCAGGGACCTACAATGGGCAGTTCTTC.